This TCR beta chain was profiled in a study of blood T cell repertoires in COVID-19. Profiling relied on immunoSEQ multiplex PCR, and the TCRdb table lists in-frame clones only, not all of them. The table lists 200,000 to 250,000 clones, almost 85% of them singletons. V was shortened by 0 bases and J by 6 bases, with 12 bases between the two germline ends. CDR1 and CDR2 (germline): LGHDT, YNNKEL (reference sequence). The CDR3 consists of 15 residues. The sample taken for sequencing was peripheral blood. The source of this sequence is a woman aged 65 to 85 with COVID-19, enrolled during active disease. V gene TRBV3-1 (or the pseudogene TRBV3-2) combines with J gene TRBJ1-5; D remains ambiguous. The CDR3 coding sequence is TGTGCCAGCAGCCAAGATACTACCATGGGTCAGCCCCAGCATTTT. Protein product: CASSQDTTMGQPQHF.